This TCR beta chain was profiled in a study of cytomegalovirus exposure and HLA in healthy donors. Across the whole study: Both the roughly 120 validation repertoires and the approximately 700 first-cohort repertoires used the same platform, as reported by a later analysis.

V trimming: 1 base; J trimming: 5 bases; junction bases outside the gene matches: 5. Germline CDR1 reads LGHNA; CDR2 reads YNFKEQ. The CDR3 sequence is 16 residues long. This clone was seen just once. What it binds is unknown. Sequenced by immunoSEQ multiplex PCR; TCRdb stores in-frame clones only, minus some. The sample has 170,000 or so clones; roughly four fifths are singletons. Study conclusions and caveats: A list of 164 TCR beta chains associated with cytomegalovirus was given. Most TCR sequences were rare, but some public TCRs occurred in many donors. Three CMV-associated chains were confirmed in vitro to be specific for CMV antigens.

This TCR derives from a woman aged 18-35 years in good health and CMV-seropositive. Sequencing was done on a sample of PBMCs. This chain connects TRBV4-2 to TRBJ2-3, with 11 bases aligning to TRBD2. The CDR3 loop is CASSQGLAGGQDTQYF. The CDR3 DNA is TGTGCCAGCAGCCAAGGGTTAGCGGGGGGGCAAGATACGCAGTATTTT.